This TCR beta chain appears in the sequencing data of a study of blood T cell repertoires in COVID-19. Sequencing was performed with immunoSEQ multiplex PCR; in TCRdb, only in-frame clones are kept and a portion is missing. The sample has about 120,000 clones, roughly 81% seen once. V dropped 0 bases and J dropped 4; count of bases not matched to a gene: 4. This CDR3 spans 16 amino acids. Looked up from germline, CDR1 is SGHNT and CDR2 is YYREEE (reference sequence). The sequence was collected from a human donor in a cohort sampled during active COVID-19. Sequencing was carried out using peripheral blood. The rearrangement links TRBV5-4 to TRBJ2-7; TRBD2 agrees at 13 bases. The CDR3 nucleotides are TGTGCCAGCAGCTTGGCCGGGACTAGCGGGGTATACGAGCAGTACTTC. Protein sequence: CASSLAGTSGVYEQYF.